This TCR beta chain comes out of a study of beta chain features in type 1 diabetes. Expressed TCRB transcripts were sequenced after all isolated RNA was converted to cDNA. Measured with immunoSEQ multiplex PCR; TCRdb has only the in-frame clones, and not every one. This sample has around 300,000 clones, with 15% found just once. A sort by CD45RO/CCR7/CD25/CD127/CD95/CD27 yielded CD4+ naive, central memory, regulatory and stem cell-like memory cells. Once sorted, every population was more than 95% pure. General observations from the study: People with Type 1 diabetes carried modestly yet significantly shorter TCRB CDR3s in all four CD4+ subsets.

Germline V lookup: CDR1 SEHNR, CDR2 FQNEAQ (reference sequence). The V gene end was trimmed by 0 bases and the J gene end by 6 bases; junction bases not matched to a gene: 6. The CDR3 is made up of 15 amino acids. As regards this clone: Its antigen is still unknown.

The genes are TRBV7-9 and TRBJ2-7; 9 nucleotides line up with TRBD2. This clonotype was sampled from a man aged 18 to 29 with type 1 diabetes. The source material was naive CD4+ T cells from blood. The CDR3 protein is CASSLAASGEGEQYF. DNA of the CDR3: TGTGCCAGCAGCTTAGCGGCTAGCGGGGAAGGCGAGCAGTACTTC.